This T cell receptor (beta chain) was recovered during a study of T cell responses to AZD1222 COVID-19 vaccine. Findings and limits, study-wide: Spike-spanning, vaccine-associated CD4 TCRs were dominant at 160-218 and 743-854. Spike-specific TCR breadth and depth both grew after two AZD1222 doses. Mostly white British, mostly female donors; authors suggested clonal diversity may be underestimated. Repertoires in all cases were sampled only once the peak T cell response had passed.

About this clone itself: Its target is not known.

Looked up from germline, CDR1 is SGHTA and CDR2 is FQGNSA. Trimming left V 0 bases short and J 4 bases short, with 9 bases between. The CDR3 has 15 amino acids. Clones were sequenced by immunoSEQ multiplex PCR, and TCRdb holds only the in-frame ones, with some missing. Among fewer than 85,000 clones listed, around 90% were seen once. The chain has TRBV7-2 and TRBJ2-2, with a possible D match to TRBD2 (6 bases). This clonotype originated in an adult who received the AZD1222 COVID-19 vaccine. Sequencing was performed on peripheral blood, taken 28 days after the second AZD1222 dose. CDR3 nucleotides: TGTGCCAGCAGCTTAGCGGGACTTTCCACCGGGGAGCTGTTTTTT. Its protein is CASSLAGLSTGELFF.